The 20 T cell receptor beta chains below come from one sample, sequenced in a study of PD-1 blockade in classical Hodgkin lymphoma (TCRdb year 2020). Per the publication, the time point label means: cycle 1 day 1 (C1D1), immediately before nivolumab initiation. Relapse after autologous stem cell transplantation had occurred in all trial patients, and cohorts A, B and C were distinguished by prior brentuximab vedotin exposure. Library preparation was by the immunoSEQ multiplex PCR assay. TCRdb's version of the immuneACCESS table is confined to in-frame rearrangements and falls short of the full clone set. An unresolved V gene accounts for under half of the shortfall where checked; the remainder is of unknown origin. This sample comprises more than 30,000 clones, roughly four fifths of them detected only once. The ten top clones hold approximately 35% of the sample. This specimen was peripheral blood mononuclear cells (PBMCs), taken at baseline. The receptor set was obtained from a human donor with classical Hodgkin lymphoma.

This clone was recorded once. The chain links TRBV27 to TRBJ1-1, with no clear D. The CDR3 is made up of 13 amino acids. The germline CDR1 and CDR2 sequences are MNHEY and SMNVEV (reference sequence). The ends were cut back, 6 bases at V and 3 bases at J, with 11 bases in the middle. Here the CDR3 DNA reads TGTGCCAGCAGCTTCGCTTCGTACACTGAAGCTTTCTTT. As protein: CASSFASYTEAFF.

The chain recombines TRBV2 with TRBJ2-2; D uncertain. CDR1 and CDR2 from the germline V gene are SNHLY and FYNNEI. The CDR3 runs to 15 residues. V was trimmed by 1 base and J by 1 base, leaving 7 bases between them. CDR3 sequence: CASSEDNKNTGELFF. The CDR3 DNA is TGTGCCAGCAGTGAAGACAATAAGAACACCGGGGAGCTGTTTTTT.

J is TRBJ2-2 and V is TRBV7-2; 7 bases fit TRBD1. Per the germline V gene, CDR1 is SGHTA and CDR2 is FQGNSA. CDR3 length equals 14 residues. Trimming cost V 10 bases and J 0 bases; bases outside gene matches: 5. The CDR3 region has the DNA TGTGCCACCAAGACAGGGACGAACACCGGGGAGCTGTTTTTT. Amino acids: CATKTGTNTGELFF.

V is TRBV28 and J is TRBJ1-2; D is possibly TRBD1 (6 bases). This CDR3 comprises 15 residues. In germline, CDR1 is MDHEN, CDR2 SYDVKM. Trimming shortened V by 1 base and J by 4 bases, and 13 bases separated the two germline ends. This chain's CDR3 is CASSLSGAFLYGYTF. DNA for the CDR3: TGTGCCAGCAGTTTATCAGGGGCCTTCCTCTATGGCTACACCTTC.

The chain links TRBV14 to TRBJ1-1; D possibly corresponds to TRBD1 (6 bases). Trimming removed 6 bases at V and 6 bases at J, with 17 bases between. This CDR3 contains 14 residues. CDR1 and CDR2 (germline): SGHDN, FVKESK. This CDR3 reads CASRITGLLSEAFF. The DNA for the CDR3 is TGTGCCAGCAGGATAACAGGGTTGCTATCTGAAGCTTTCTTT.

The CDR3 DNA reads as TGTGCCAGCAGCCCGGCGGGGGGTTGGAATGAGCAGTTCTTC. This gives the protein CASSPAGGWNEQFF. The chain recombines TRBV6-5 with TRBJ2-1; 8 nucleotides line up with TRBD2. V shed 6 bases, J shed 7 bases, and the junction held 8 bases outside the gene matches. Germline lookup yields CDR1 MNHEY and CDR2 SVGAGI. This CDR3 is built from 14 residues.

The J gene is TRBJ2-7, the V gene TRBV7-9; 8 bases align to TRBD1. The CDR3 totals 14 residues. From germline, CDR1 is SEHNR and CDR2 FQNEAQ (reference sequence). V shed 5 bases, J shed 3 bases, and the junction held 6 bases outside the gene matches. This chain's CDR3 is CASSPRTGFYEQYF. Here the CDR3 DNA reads TGTGCCAGCAGCCCTCGGACAGGGTTCTACGAGCAGTACTTC.

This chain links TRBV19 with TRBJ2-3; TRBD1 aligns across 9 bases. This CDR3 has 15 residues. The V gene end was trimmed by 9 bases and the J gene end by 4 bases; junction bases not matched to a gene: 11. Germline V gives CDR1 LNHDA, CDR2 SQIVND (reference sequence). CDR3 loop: CASRQPGTGPDTQYF. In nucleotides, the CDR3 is TGTGCCAGCCGCCAGCCCGGGACAGGGCCAGATACGCAGTATTTT.

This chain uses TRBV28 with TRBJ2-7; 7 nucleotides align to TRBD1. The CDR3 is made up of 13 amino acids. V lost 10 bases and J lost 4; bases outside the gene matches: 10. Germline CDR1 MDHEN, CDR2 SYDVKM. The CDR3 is CAIKAGTEYEQYF. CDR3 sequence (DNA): TGTGCCATCAAAGCCGGGACAGAATACGAGCAGTACTTC.

The CDR3 coding sequence is TGTGCCAGTAGTACCCCCTGGGGGGCTGGAAACACCATATATTTT. Amino acid sequence: CASSTPWGAGNTIYF. The chain combines TRBV19 with TRBJ1-3, with TRBD1 as a possible D gene (5 bases). The CDR3 consists of 15 residues. The V and J ends lost 4 bases and 2 bases respectively, with 12 bases between them. CDR1 is LNHDA, CDR2 SQIVND, per germline (reference sequence).

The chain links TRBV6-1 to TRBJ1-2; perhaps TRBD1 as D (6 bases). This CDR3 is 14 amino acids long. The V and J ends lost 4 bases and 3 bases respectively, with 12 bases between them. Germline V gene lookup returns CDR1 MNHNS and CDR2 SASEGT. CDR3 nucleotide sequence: TGTGCCAGCAGTGCCGACAGGTCGGACTATGGCTACACCTTC. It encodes CASSADRSDYGYTF.

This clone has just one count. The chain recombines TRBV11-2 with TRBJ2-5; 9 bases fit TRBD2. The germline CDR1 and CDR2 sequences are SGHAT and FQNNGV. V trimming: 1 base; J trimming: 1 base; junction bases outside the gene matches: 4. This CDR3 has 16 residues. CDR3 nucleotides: TGTGCCAGCAGCTTAGGGGCGGGGGGGCTCCAAGAGACCCAGTACTTC. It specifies CASSLGAGGLQETQYF.

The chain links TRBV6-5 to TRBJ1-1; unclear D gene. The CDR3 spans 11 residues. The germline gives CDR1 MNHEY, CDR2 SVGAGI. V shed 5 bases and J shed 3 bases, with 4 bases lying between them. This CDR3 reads CASSLYTEAFF. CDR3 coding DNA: TGTGCCAGCAGTCTCTACACTGAAGCTTTCTTT.

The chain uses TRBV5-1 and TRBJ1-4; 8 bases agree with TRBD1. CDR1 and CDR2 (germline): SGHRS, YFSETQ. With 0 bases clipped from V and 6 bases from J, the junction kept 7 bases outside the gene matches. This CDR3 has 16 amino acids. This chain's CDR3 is CASSLAVAGGDEKLFF. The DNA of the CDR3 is TGCGCCAGCAGCTTGGCCGTGGCAGGGGGCGATGAAAAACTGTTTTTT.

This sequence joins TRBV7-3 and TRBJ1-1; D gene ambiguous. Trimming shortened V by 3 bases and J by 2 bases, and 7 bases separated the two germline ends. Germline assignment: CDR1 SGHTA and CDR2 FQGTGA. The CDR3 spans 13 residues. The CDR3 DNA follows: TGTGCCAGCAGCTTTACTAGTAACACTGAAGCTTTCTTT. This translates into CASSFTSNTEAFF.

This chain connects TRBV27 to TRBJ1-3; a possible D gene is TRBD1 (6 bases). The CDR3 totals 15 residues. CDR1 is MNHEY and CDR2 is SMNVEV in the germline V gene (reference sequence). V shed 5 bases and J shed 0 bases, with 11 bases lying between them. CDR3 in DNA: TGTGCCAGCAGTCCAGGGGTGTACTCTGGAAACACCATATATTTT. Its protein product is CASSPGVYSGNTIYF.

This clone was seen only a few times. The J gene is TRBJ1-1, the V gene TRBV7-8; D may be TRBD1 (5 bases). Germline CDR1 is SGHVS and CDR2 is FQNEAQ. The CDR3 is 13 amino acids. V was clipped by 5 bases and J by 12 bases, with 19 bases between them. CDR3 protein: CASSPGGGSRTFF. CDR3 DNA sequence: TGTGCCAGCAGCCCCGGGGGGGGGAGCAGAACTTTCTTT.

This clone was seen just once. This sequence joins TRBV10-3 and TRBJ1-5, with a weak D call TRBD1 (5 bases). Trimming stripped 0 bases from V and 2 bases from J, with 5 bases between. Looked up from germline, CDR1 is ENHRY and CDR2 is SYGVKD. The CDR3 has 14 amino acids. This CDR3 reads CAISESGGNQPQHF. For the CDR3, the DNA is TGTGCCATCAGTGAGTCGGGGGGCAATCAGCCCCAGCATTTT.

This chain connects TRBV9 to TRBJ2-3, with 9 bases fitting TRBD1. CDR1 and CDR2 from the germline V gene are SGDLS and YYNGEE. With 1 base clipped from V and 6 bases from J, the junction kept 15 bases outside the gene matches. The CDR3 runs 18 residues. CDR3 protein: CASSVRTPTGGGGDTQYF. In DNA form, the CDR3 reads TGTGCCAGCAGCGTACGAACTCCGACAGGGGGTGGCGGGGATACGCAGTATTTT.

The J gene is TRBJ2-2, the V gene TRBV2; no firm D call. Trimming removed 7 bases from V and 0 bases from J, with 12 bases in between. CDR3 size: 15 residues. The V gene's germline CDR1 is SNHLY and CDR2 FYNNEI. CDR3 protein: CASNPDGSNTGELFF. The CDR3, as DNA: TGTGCCAGCAACCCGGACGGATCGAACACCGGGGAGCTGTTTTTT.